This TCR beta chain was captured in a study of cytomegalovirus exposure and HLA in healthy donors. Study observations and caveats: In terms of immune exposure information, only CMV serostatus was available. Most TCR sequences proved rare, with some public TCRs found in many donors.

Worth noting for this clone: The antigen is undetermined.

The PCR employed 60 Vbeta primers together with 13 Jbeta primers. The method was immunoSEQ multiplex PCR; TCRdb's version includes in-frame clones alone and lacks a portion of them. The sample has 150,000 to 200,000 clones, about 75% seen once; the top ten hold under 2.5%. Each of the donors was a healthy bone marrow donor. Sequenced sample: PBMCs. The TCR originated in a female donor in good health and CMV-seronegative.

CDR3 sequence: CASSGQARYTEAFF. The CDR3, as DNA: TGTGCCAGCAGCGGACAGGCTAGGTACACTGAAGCTTTCTTT. J is TRBJ1-1 and V is TRBV7-2; 7 nucleotides agree with TRBD1. This CDR3 region has 14 residues. V gave up 5 bases and J gave up 3 bases; unmatched junction bases: 6. Germline CDR1 and CDR2: SGHTA and FQGNSA.